These 21 T cell receptor beta chains came from one sample sequenced in a study of CD8 T cells in Susac syndrome (dated by TCRdb to the late 2010s). Library preparation was by the immunoSEQ multiplex PCR assay. RNA was extracted using the RNeasy kit, and about 0.5 to 1 ug of the RNA was reverse transcribed with random hexamers. TCRdb's own reprocessing of the public reads used fastp at Q25 and MiXCR and kept productive beta chains. When rows share a CDR3 protein, they turn into one entry using the most common DNA and genes. The table for this sample lists about 250,000 distinct CDR3 sequences; over 85% of them were counted only once. 0.07% to 0.09% of the sample rests with the top ten. Sequencing was carried out using CD4+ T cells from PBMCs. The receptors stem from a human donor with multiple sclerosis.

This sequence joins TRBV5-1 and TRBJ2-5, with unresolved D. V shed 4 bases and J shed 2 bases, with 15 bases lying between them. The CDR3 covers 15 residues. Germline loops: CDR1 SGHRS, CDR2 YFSETQ. CDR3 nucleotide sequence: TGCGCCAGCAGCAGGTCCCTTAGGGAACAAGAGACCCAGTACTTC. This encodes CASSRSLREQETQYF. Based on the CDR3 plus reference TRBV5-1 and TRBJ2-5, the full variable domain is KAGVTQTPRYLIKTRGQQVTLSCSPISGHRSVSWYQQTPGQGLQFLFEYFSETQRNKGNFPGRFSGRQFSNSRSEMNVSTLELGDSALYLCASSRSLREQETQYFGPGTRLLVL.

The chain recombines TRBV2 with TRBJ2-5; D not resolved. Trimming took 3 bases from V and 5 from J, leaving 7 bases between them. The CDR3 length is 12 residues. Germline lookup yields CDR1 SNHLY and CDR2 FYNNEI. The CDR3 nucleotides read TGTGCCAGCAGTGACCGCTTCGAGACCCAGTACTTC. This translates into CASSDRFETQYF. The entire variable domain, with the rest obtained from reference TRBV2 and TRBJ2-5, is as follows: EPEVTQTPSHQVTQMGQEVILRCVPISNHLYFYWYRQILGQKVEFLVSFYNNEISEKSEIFDDQFSVERPDGSNFTLKIRSTKLEDSAMYFCASSDRFETQYFGPGTRLLVL.

The chain couples TRBV7-2 to TRBJ2-1, with TRBD2 matching over 10 bases. The CDR3 loop spans 17 amino acids. V trimming: 1 base; J trimming: 3 bases; junction bases outside the gene matches: 6. From germline, CDR1 is SGHTA and CDR2 FQGNSA. CDR3 DNA sequence: TGTGCCAGCAGCTTAGGTATAGCGGGAGGCTTCTACAATGAGCAGTTCTTC. Translated: CASSLGIAGGFYNEQFF.

V and J are TRBV28 and TRBJ1-4, with 9 bases aligning to TRBD1. The CDR3 is 17 residues long. From germline, CDR1 is MDHEN and CDR2 SYDVKM. V gave up 6 bases and J gave up 5 bases; unmatched junction bases: 13. The CDR3 DNA is TGTGCCAGCAGGTCTACCACACCGGGACAGGGAAATGAAAAACTGTTTTTT. Amino acids: CASRSTTPGQGNEKLFF.

This sequence joins TRBV28 and TRBJ1-5; D gene uncertain. CDR1 and CDR2 (germline): MDHEN, SYDVKM. The CDR3 is made up of 16 amino acids. V was clipped by 7 bases and J by 2 bases, with 18 bases between them. CDR3 nucleotide sequence: TGTGCCAGCACCCTTAGGAACGCCCTGGGCAATCAGCCCCAGCATTTT. It translates to CASTLRNALGNQPQHF. The whole variable domain, remainder taken from reference TRBV28 and TRBJ1-5, is DVKVTQSSRYLVKRTGEKVFLECVQDMDHENMFWYRQDPGLGLRLIYFSYDVKMKEKGDIPEGYSVSREKKERFSLILESASTNQTSMYLCASTLRNALGNQPQHFGDGTRLSIL.

Remarks on this clonotype: Because the CDR3's place on the DNA is in doubt, the DNA is left out and the CDR3 is given as listed by TCRdb. V is TRBV6-5 and J is TRBJ1-1; no check of the table's D call, TRBD1, against the DNA was made. The CDR3 spans 17 residues, counting both ends. Germline values: CDR1 MNHEY, CDR2 SVGAGI. The CDR3 reads CASSSLRARTMNTEAFF.

The V and J genes are TRBV4-1 and TRBJ2-1, with D uncertain. This CDR3 has 17 residues. Between the trimmed V and J ends, which lost 4 bases and 2 bases, there was a span of 18 bases. Germline V gene data show CDR1 as MGHRA and CDR2 as YSYEKL. Here the CDR3 reads CASSREMSLDPYNEQFF. The CDR3 bases are TGCGCCAGCAGCCGCGAGATGTCCCTAGATCCCTACAATGAGCAGTTCTTC.

The chain is built from TRBV2 and TRBJ2-3; no firm D call. Trimming removed 9 bases from V and 1 base from J, with 8 bases in between. Germline lookup yields CDR1 SNHLY and CDR2 FYNNEI. This CDR3 contains 12 residues. The CDR3: CARRWGTDTQYF. The CDR3 DNA sequence: TGTGCCAGAAGATGGGGCACAGATACGCAGTATTTT.

The chain joins TRBV29-1 to TRBJ2-3; 7 bases are a match to TRBD2. From germline, CDR1 is SQVTM and CDR2 ANQGSEA. CDR3 length: 14 residues. J gave up 1 base and V 7 bases, and 8 bases lay outside the gene matches. The CDR3 protein is CSAGPREGTDTQYF. The CDR3 DNA is TGCAGCGCCGGGCCCCGGGAGGGCACAGATACGCAGTATTTT.

This clonotype appeared a single time. This rearrangement joins TRBV4-2 to TRBJ2-3; TRBD2 aligns across 16 bases. This CDR3 contains 19 residues. V lost 1 base, J lost 4 bases, and 8 bases stayed unmatched. The germline V gene encodes CDR1 LGHNA and CDR2 YNFKEQ. CDR3 nucleotide sequence: TGTGCCAGCAGCCAAGTTTCGGGACTAGCGGGAGGGATGCCAGATACGCAGTATTTT. This translates into CASSQVSGLAGGMPDTQYF.

The chain uses TRBV24-1 and TRBJ2-1, with D maybe TRBD1 (6 bases). Germline CDR1 KGHDR, CDR2 SFDVKD. CDR3 length: 14 residues. V dropped 1 base and J dropped 8 bases, with 11 bases sitting between them. The CDR3 is CATSDLRGSDEQFF. In DNA form, the CDR3 reads TGTGCCACCAGTGATTTAAGGGGGAGTGATGAGCAGTTCTTC.

The rearrangement links TRBV3-1 to TRBJ1-4; the D is unclear. CDR1 is LGHDT, CDR2 YNNKEL, per germline (reference sequence). The V gene lost 3 bases and the J gene lost 8 bases, with 16 bases spanning the gap. The CDR3 sequence is 15 residues long. This CDR3 is CASSHTQVLGEKLFF. DNA of the CDR3: TGTGCCAGCAGCCATACCCAGGTCCTAGGAGAAAAACTGTTTTTT.

The chain joins TRBV7-3 to TRBJ2-5, with D possibly matching TRBD1 (6 bases). V was shortened by 5 bases and J by 0 bases, with 7 bases between the two germline ends. Germline CDR1 is SGHTA and CDR2 is FQGTGA. The CDR3 has 13 residues. The CDR3 DNA reads TGTGCCAGCAGCCGGGACAACCAAGAGACCCAGTACTTC. Translation gives CASSRDNQETQYF.

V gene TRBV29-1 combines with J gene TRBJ1-2; 8 bases fit TRBD1. The J segment lost 7 bases and the V segment lost 7 bases, leaving 14 bases of the junction unmatched. From germline, CDR1 is SQVTM and CDR2 ANQGSEA. This CDR3 has 14 amino acids. CDR3 residues: CSAGQERGGAGYTF. In DNA, the CDR3 is TGCAGCGCGGGACAGGAGAGAGGGGGGGCTGGCTACACCTTC. Full variable domain (rest looked up from reference TRBV29-1 and TRBJ1-2): SAVISQKPSRDICQRGTSLTIQCQVDSQVTMMFWYRQQPGQSLTLIATANQGSEATYESGFVIDKFPISRPNLTFSTLTVSNMSPEDSSIYLCSAGQERGGAGYTFGSGTRLTVV.

This clonotype has only one observation. The chain is built from TRBV28 and TRBJ2-7, with D possibly being TRBD1 or TRBD2 (6 bases each). Trimming stripped 7 bases from V and 3 bases from J, with 19 bases between. The CDR3 runs to 15 residues. The germline CDR1 and CDR2 sequences are MDHEN and SYDVKM. This chain's CDR3 is CASTTLGAGSYEQYF. The CDR3 coding sequence is TGTGCCAGCACCACTTTGGGGGCGGGGAGCTACGAGCAGTACTTC.

The chain employs TRBV19 and TRBJ1-3, with D tentatively TRBD1 (6 bases). This CDR3 is 16 amino acids long. Germline values: CDR1 LNHDA, CDR2 SQIVND (reference sequence). V was pared by 7 bases and J by 0 bases, with 16 bases between. CDR3 sequence (DNA): TGTGCCAGTACCCACAGGGCGGCGAGCTCTGGAAACACCATATATTTT. This codes for CASTHRAASSGNTIYF.

V usage is TRBV2 and J usage is TRBJ1-2; 9 bases map to TRBD1. Germline CDR1 and CDR2: SNHLY and FYNNEI. CDR3 length: 14 amino acids. Germline trimming cut 8 bases from V and 5 bases from J; bases unmatched to any gene: 9. CDR3 sequence reads: CASEQDRGMYGYTF. The CDR3 bases are TGTGCCAGCGAACAAGACAGGGGGATGTATGGCTACACCTTC.

The gene calls are TRBV10-3 and TRBJ2-6; D uncertain. Germline V gene lookup returns CDR1 ENHRY and CDR2 SYGVKD. Between the trimmed V and J ends, which lost 2 bases and 2 bases, there was a span of 1 base. The CDR3 spans 13 residues. CDR3 nucleotide sequence: TGTGCCATCAGTGAGACTGGGGCCAACGTCCTGACTTTC. It encodes CAISETGANVLTF.

The rearrangement uses TRBV11-3 and TRBJ1-1; D gene ambiguous. Between the trimmed V and J ends, which lost 4 bases and 5 bases, there was a span of 14 bases. Germline assignment: CDR1 SGHNT and CDR2 YENEEA. The CDR3 totals 14 residues. CDR3 amino acids: CASSSTPLTTEAFF. Here the CDR3 DNA reads TGTGCCAGCAGCTCAACCCCTCTAACGACTGAAGCTTTCTTT.

J is TRBJ1-1 and V is TRBV27; D is possibly TRBD1 (5 bases). V lost 5 bases and J 0 bases, leaving 10 bases between the germline ends. This CDR3 region has 14 residues. Germline CDR1 reads MNHEY; CDR2 reads SMNVEV (reference sequence). CDR3 sequence (DNA): TGTGCCAGCAGTCGCTCGGGGGTGAACACTGAAGCTTTCTTT. Translation gives CASSRSGVNTEAFF.

The V gene is TRBV6-4, the J gene TRBJ1-1; no clear D gene. The V gene's germline CDR1 is MRHNA and CDR2 SNTAGT. This CDR3 spans 13 amino acids. Trimming left V 4 bases short and J 5 bases short, with 11 bases between. The CDR3 loop reads CASSVGSGTEAFF. The DNA of the CDR3 is TGTGCCAGCAGTGTCGGGAGCGGGACTGAAGCTTTCTTT.